The present entry profiles one TCR beta chain with its context. This entry belongs to a study of T cell responses to AZD1222 COVID-19 vaccine. V lost 3 bases, J lost 2 bases, and 12 bases lay in between. This CDR3 comprises 14 residues. Germline-derived CDR1 and CDR2 are SGDLS and YYNGEE. Here immunoSEQ multiplex PCR was the method, and the copy in TCRdb shows in-frame clones only, minus some. The table has about 200,000 clones, around 90% seen once. The chain links TRBV9 to TRBJ2-7, with D unresolved. Sequences were derived from peripheral blood, sampled 28 days after the second dose of the MenACWY control vaccine. This TCR came from an adult who received the MenACWY meningococcal vaccine as a control. CDR3 protein: CASSAGTITYEQYF. In nucleotides, the CDR3 is TGTGCCAGCAGCGCGGGCACGATAACCTACGAGCAGTACTTC.